The present entry profiles one T cell receptor beta chain with its context. Antigen specificity is unknown. They ran version v3.0 of the immunoSEQ assay at survey level. Clones were sequenced by immunoSEQ multiplex PCR, and TCRdb holds only the in-frame ones, with some missing. The sample lists about 23,000 clones, roughly four fifths occurring once. This record belongs to a study of long-term antiretroviral therapy in people with HIV. General observations from the study: With ART, diversity went up but was still lower than in transplant donor controls. Repertoires in HIV (unlike those of controls) had narrower CDR3 length ranges.

Germline V gene sequence: CDR1 MDHEN, CDR2 SYDVKM. The CDR3 covers 15 residues. Unmatched junction bases numbered 3, after V lost 3 bases and J lost 0 bases. This sequence originates from a man over 45 with HIV. Sequenced here: unsorted PBMCs, sampled 0.4 years after starting antiretroviral therapy. This sequence joins TRBV28 and TRBJ2-7; TRBD1 aligns across 9 bases. The CDR3 here is CASSFYRGPSYEQYF. DNA for the CDR3: TGTGCCAGCAGTTTTTACAGGGGGCCCTCCTACGAGCAGTACTTC.